The clone carrying this T cell receptor (beta chain) is categorized as medium-sized. Its cognate antigen is unknown. This beta chain is a stray sequence in a library constructed for alpha chains; its clone size is not meaningful. TCRdb re-called the 5' RACE reads with MiXCR, one entry per CDR3 protein. Here the sample spans about 1,500 distinct CDR3 sequences, approximately 6% being singletons. CDR3 length: 14 residues. Trimming removed 5 bases at V and 7 bases at J, with 14 bases between. Germline CDR1 is MNHEY and CDR2 is SMNVEV (reference sequence). The data are from a study of spatial heterogeneity in lung cancer. Overall study context: TCR transcript counts in tumor regions correlated strongly with a T cell module score from matched bulk RNA-seq. Findings of the study overall: Counts that tracked tumor mutation counts were those of expanded intratumoral alpha and beta TCRs.

Described time point: sample taken at primary tumor resection. The donors were more than 70 patients with non-small cell lung cancer that was early-stage and untreated. Extraction of whole RNA from tumor, nontumor lung or frozen PBMC preceded unsorted sequencing. This clonotype was sampled from a female donor with early-stage non-small cell lung cancer. The rearrangement links TRBV27 to TRBJ2-2; D unresolved. The sequences come from lung tumor tissue, collected at surgery. This CDR3 reads CASSPPLRLGELFF. The CDR3 DNA is TGTGCCAGCAGTCCACCTCTAAGGCTCGGGGAGCTGTTTTTT.